The 10 T cell receptor beta chains reported below all come from one sample, sequenced in a study of T cells in localized non-small cell lung cancer (dated by TCRdb to 2020 to 2021). The library was prepared using the immunoSEQ multiplex PCR assay. Imported from immuneACCESS, the table was reduced by TCRdb to in-frame sequences with V and J called. These copies leave out some clones; in studies compared against another copy, an unresolved V gene accounts for under half, and the cause of the remainder is not known. Counted in this sample were tens of thousands of clones; about 88% of them appeared once. About an eighth of the sample rests with the top ten. The input for sequencing was peripheral blood, taken before any cancer treatment. Every receptor here comes from a male donor older than 55 with stage I lung adenocarcinoma.

The rearrangement links TRBV28 to TRBJ1-5; 11 bases align to TRBD1. CDR3 length: 16 residues. After removal of 1 base from V and 6 bases from J, the junction contained 5 bases not matched to a gene. CDR1 and CDR2 (germline): MDHEN, SYDVKM. CDR3 coding DNA: TGTGCCAGCAGTTTATCGCGGACAGGGGGCGTTCAGCCCCAGCATTTT. This translates into CASSLSRTGGVQPQHF.

The chain joins TRBV5-1 to TRBJ1-1; D gene unclear. The CDR3 runs to 15 residues. From germline, CDR1 is SGHRS and CDR2 YFSETQ. Between the trimmed V and J ends, which lost 4 bases and 1 base, there was a span of 14 bases. CDR3 DNA sequence: TGCGCCAGCAGCCCCTTGGGATCGGGGAACACTGAAGCTTTCTTT. Translated: CASSPLGSGNTEAFF.

The genes are TRBV11-3 and TRBJ2-1; D is undetermined. Germline CDR1 and CDR2: SGHNT and YENEEA. Trimming took off 0 bases at V and 1 base at J, with 7 bases between the two ends. CDR3 length: 15 amino acids. CDR3 DNA: TGTGCCAGCAGCTTAGACAGTGATTCCTACAATGAGCAGTTCTTC. Residues: CASSLDSDSYNEQFF.

This chain connects TRBV28 to TRBJ2-7; maybe TRBD2 (6 bases). Trimming cost V 5 bases and J 11 bases, with 16 bases left between them. The germline gives CDR1 MDHEN, CDR2 SYDVKM. The CDR3 length is 12 residues. The CDR3 region is CASSPPTRSEYF. In DNA form, the CDR3 reads TGTGCCAGCAGTCCACCGACTAGGTCGGAGTACTTC.

This chain links TRBV19 with TRBJ1-5, with a possible D match to TRBD1 (6 bases). Germline CDR1 reads LNHDA; CDR2 reads SQIVND (reference sequence). V dropped 2 bases and J dropped 2 bases, with 13 bases sitting between them. This CDR3 is 16 amino acids long. The CDR3 here is CASSISGGVGNQPQHF. Written as DNA, the CDR3 is TGTGCCAGTAGTATATCTGGGGGCGTAGGCAATCAGCCCCAGCATTTT.

This clone was detected once. The chain employs TRBV25-1 and TRBJ1-3; unclear D gene. Deletions cut 7 bases from V and 1 base from J, with 5 bases between. Germline loops: CDR1 MGHDK, CDR2 SYGVNS. This CDR3 comprises 12 residues. CDR3 DNA: TGTGCCAGCAAGGGTTCTGGAAACACCATATATTTT. It yields the protein CASKGSGNTIYF. The full variable domain, completed using reference TRBV25-1 and TRBJ1-3, is EADIYQTPRYLVIGTGKKITLECSQTMGHDKMYWYQQDPGMELHLIHYSYGVNSTEKGDLSSESTVSRIRTEHFPLTLESARPSHTSQYLCASKGSGNTIYFGEGSWLTVV.

The chain couples TRBV30 to TRBJ1-2; no firm D call. Germline-derived CDR1 and CDR2 are GTSNPN and SVGIG (reference sequence). The CDR3 runs to 13 residues. The V end lost 4 bases, the J end lost 1 base, and 10 bases lay between the germline ends. The CDR3 loop is CAWNWLSNYGYTF. CDR3 nucleotides: TGTGCCTGGAATTGGCTCAGTAACTATGGCTACACCTTC.

V and J are TRBV30 and TRBJ1-4; D gene ambiguous. CDR3 size: 14 residues. Per the germline V gene, CDR1 is GTSNPN and CDR2 is SVGIG (reference sequence). Trimming pared 3 bases from V and 0 bases from J, leaving 8 bases between. The CDR3 DNA is TGTGCCTGGAGCGAAGGGACAACTAATGAAAAACTGTTTTTT. Protein: CAWSEGTTNEKLFF.

The sample holds one count of this clone. J is TRBJ1-1 and V is TRBV7-9; D is undetermined. Germline V gene sequence: CDR1 SEHNR, CDR2 FQNEAQ (reference sequence). The CDR3 runs 11 residues. The V gene lost 6 bases and the J gene lost 7 bases, with 9 bases spanning the gap. CDR3 DNA sequence: TGTGCCAGCAGGACTTCGGGTGAAGCTTTCTTT. Translated, it gives CASRTSGEAFF. Variable domain in full (rest from reference TRBV7-9 and TRBJ1-1): DTGVSQNPRHKITKRGQNVTFRCDPISEHNRLYWYRQTLGQGPEFLTYFQNEAQLEKSRLLSDRFSAERPKGSFSTLEIQRTEQGDSAMYLCASRTSGEAFFGQGTRLTVV.

This chain connects TRBV4-3 to TRBJ1-5; D gene ambiguous. Germline V gives CDR1 LGHNA, CDR2 YSLEER. The CDR3 totals 13 residues. V dropped 0 bases and J dropped 6 bases, with 6 bases sitting between them. The CDR3 DNA sequence: TGCGCCAGCAGCCAAGAACTTCGTCAGCCCCAGCATTTT. This translates into CASSQELRQPQHF.